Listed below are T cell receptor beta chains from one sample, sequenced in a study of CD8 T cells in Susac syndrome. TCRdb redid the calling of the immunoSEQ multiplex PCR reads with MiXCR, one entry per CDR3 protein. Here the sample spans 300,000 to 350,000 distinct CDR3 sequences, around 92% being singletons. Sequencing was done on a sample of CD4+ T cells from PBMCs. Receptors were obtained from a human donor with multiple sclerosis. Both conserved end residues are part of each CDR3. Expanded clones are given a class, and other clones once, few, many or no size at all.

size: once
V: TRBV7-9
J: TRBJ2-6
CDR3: CASSLWDRGTGANVLTF

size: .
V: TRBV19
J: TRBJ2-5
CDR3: CASSISGRSPETQYF

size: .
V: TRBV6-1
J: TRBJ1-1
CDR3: CASRQELNTEAFF

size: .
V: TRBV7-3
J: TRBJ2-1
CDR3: CASSLGWQGGEQFF

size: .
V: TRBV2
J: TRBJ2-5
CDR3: CASSEGAETQYF

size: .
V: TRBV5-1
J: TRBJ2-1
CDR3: CASSAAGEQFF

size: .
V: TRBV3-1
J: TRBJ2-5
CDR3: CASSQDVQPQETQYF

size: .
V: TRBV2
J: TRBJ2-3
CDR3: CASKRGASDGTQYF

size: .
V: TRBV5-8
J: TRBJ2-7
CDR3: CASSLKGSRSYEQYF

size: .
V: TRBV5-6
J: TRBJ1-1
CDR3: CASSPAVFHPGAFF

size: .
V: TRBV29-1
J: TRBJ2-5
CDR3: CSAGAPAGLETQYF

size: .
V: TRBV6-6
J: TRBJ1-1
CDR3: CASTVTSGTEAFF

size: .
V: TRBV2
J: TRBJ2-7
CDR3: CASSRTTTPVGEQYF

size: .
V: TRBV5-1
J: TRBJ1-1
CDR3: CASSLGGSMNTEAFF

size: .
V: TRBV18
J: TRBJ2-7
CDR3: CASSLPQGDEQYF

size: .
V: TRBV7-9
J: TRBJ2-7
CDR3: CASSLGAGTREQYF

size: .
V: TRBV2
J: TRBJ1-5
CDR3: CASTGQGLSNQPQHF

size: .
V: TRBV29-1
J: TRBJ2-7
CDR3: CSVLYRDRAYEQYF

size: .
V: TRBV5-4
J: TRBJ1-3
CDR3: CASSVDRGWVIYF

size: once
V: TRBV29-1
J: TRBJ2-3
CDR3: CSVGVFGRSRQSTDTQYF

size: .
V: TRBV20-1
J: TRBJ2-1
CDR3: CSVTQATHNEQFF

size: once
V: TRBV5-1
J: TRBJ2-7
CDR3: CASSSPDRALYEQYF

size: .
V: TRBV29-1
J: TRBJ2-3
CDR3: CSGGATDTQYF

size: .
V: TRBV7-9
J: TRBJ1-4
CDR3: CASSLRTALNEKLFF

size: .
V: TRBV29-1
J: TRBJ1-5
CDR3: CSVGTGGGGNQPQHF

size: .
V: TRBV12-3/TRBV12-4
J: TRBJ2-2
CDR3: CASSELVNTGELFF

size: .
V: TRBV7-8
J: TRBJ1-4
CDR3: CASSNRGHEKLFF

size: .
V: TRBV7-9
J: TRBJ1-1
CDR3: CASSSIRVNTEAFF

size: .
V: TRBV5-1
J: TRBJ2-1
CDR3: CASSLEGGGTDEQFF

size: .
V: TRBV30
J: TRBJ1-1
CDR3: CAWKSRGDTEAFF

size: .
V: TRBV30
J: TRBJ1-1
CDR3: CAWSRTGSAEAFF

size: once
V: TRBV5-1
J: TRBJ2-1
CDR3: CASSLDTYYNEQFF

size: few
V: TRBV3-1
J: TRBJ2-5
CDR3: CASSQDERTQYF

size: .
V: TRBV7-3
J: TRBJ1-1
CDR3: CASSLQGGTEAFF

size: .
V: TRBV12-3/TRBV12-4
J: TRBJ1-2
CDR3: CASSFGGSFGYTF

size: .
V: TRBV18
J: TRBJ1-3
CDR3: CASSPVAAENTIYF

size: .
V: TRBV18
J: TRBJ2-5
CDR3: CASSPGNADVTQYF

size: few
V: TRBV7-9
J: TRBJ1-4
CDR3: CASSLRTGGEKLFF

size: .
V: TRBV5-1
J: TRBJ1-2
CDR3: CASSAGRGIYGYTF

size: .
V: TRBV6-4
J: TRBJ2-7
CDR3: CASSDPVDFYEQYF